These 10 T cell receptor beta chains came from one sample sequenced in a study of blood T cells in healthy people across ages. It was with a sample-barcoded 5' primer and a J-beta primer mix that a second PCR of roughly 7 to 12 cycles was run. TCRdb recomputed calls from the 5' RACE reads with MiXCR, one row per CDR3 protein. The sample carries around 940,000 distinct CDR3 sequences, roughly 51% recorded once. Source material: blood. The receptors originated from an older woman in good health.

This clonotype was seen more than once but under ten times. Here the CDR3 reads CAARSGGSEQYF. The CDR3 nucleotides read TGTGCCGCCAGAAGCGGGGGGTCGGAGCAGTACTTC. This chain joins TRBV10-3 and TRBJ2-7; TRBD2 agrees at 9 bases. The CDR3 has 12 amino acids. From germline, CDR1 is ENHRY and CDR2 SYGVKD. The ends lost 11 bases at V and 7 bases at J; junction bases unmatched: 9.

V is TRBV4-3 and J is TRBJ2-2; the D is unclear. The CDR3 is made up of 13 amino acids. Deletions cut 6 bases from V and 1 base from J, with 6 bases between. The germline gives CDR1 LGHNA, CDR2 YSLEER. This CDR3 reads CASSDGNTGELFF. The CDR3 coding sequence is TGCGCCAGCAGTGACGGGAACACCGGGGAGCTGTTTTTT.

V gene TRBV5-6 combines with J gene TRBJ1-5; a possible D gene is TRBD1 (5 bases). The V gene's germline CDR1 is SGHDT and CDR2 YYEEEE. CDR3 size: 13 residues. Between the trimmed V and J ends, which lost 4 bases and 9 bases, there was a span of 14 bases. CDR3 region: CASSPGGVRPQHF. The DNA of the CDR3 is TGTGCCAGCAGCCCGGGAGGGGTGCGGCCCCAGCATTTT.

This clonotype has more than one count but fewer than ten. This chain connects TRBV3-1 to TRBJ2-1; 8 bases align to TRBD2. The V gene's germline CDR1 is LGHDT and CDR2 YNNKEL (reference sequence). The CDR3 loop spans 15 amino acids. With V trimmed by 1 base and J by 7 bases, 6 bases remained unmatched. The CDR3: CASSQAAGAGNEQFF. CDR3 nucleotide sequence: TGTGCCAGCAGCCAAGCAGCGGGAGCGGGGAATGAGCAGTTCTTC.

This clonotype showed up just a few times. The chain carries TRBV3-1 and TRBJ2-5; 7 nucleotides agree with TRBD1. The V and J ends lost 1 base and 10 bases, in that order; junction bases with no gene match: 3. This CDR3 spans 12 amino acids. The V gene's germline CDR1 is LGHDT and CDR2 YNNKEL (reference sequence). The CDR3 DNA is TGTGCCAGCAGCCAAGCTACAGGGGACCAGTACTTC. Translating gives CASSQATGDQYF.

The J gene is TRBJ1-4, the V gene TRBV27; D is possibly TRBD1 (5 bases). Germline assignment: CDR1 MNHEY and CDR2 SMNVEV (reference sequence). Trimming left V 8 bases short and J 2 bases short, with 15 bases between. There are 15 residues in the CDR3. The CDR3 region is CASGRDRRTNEKLFF. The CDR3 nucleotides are TGTGCCAGCGGCCGGGACCGGAGGACTAATGAAAAACTGTTTTTT.

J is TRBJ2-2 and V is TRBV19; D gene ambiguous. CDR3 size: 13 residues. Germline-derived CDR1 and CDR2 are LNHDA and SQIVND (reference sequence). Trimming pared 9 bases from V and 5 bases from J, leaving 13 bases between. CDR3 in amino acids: CASHRVVTGELFF. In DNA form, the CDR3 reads TGTGCCAGCCATAGAGTAGTGACCGGGGAGCTGTTTTTT.

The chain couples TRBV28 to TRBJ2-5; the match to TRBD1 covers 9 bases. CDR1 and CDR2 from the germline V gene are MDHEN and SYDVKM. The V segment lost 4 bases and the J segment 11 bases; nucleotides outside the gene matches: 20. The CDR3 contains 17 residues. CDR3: CASSSPTDGTGIRGQYF. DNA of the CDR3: TGTGCCAGCAGTTCTCCCACAGACGGGACAGGGATAAGGGGGCAGTACTTC.

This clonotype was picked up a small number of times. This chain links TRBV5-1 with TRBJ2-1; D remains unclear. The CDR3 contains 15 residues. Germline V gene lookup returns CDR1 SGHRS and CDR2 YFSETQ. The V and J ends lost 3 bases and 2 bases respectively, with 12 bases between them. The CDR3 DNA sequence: TGCGCCAGCAGCTCCATAGTGGATCCCTACAATGAGCAGTTCTTC. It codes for CASSSIVDPYNEQFF.

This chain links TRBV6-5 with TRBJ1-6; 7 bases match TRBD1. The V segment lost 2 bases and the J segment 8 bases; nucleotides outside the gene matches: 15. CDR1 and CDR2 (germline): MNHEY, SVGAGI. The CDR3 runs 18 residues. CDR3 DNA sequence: TGTGCCAGCAGTTACAGGTCCGGACAGGTGGCGTTAGATTCACCCCTCCACTTT. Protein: CASSYRSGQVALDSPLHF.